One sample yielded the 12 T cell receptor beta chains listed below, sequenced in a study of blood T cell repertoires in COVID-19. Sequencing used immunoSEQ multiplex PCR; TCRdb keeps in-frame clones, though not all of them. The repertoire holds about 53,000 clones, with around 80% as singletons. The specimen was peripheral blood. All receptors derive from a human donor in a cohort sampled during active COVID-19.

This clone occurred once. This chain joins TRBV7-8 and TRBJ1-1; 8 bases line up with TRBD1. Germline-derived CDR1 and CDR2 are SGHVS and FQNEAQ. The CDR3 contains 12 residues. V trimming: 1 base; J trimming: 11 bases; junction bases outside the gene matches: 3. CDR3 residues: CASSLGRGRAFF. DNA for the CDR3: TGTGCCAGCAGCTTAGGCAGGGGGCGGGCTTTCTTT.

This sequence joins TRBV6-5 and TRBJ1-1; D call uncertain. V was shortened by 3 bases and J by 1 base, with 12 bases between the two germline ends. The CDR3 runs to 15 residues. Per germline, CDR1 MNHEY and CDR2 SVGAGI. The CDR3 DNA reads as TGTGCCAGCAGTTATAGATGGGCAGGGAACACTGAAGCTTTCTTT. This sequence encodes CASSYRWAGNTEAFF.

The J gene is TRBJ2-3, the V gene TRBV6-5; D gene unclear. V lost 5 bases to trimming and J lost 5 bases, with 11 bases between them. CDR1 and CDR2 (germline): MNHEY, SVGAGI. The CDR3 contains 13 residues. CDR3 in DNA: TGTGCCAGCAGTCCCCCCCCCGGAGATACGCAGTATTTT. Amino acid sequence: CASSPPPGDTQYF.

The CDR3 bases are TGTGCCAGCTCCCCTAGCGGGGGGTACACCGGGGAGCTGTTTTTT. Its translation is CASSPSGGYTGELFF. The chain employs TRBV9 and TRBJ2-2; 11 bases are a match to TRBD2. The junction had 5 bases not matched to a gene; V was cut back by 7 bases and J by 3 bases. From germline, CDR1 is SGDLS and CDR2 YYNGEE. The CDR3 length is 15 residues.

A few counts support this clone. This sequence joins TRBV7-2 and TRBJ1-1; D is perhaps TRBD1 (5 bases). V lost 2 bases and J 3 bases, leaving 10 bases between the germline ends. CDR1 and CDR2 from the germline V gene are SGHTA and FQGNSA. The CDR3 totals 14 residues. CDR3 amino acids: CASSLTGGDTEAFF. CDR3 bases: TGTGCCAGCAGCTTAACCGGGGGGGACACTGAAGCTTTCTTT.

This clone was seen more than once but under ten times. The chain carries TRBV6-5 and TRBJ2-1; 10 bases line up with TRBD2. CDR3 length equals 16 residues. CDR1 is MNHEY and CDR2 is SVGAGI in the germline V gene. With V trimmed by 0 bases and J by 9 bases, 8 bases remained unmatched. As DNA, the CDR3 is TGTGCCAGCAGTTACTCGAAGCGGGGGGGCCCGGGTGAGCAGTTCTTC. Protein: CASSYSKRGGPGEQFF.

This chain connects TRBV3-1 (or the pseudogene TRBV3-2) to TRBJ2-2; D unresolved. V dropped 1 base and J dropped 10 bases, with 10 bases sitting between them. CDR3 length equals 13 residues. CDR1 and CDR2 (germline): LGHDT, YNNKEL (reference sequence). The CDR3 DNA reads TGTGCCAGCAGCCAAGGTCGGGTATCGGAGCTGTTTTTT. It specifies CASSQGRVSELFF.

For the CDR3, the DNA is TGTGCCAGCAGTCCCCGACAGGGGAGAGCCAAAAACATTCAGTACTTC. Translating gives CASSPRQGRAKNIQYF. The rearrangement joins TRBV27 to TRBJ2-4, with TRBD1 matching over 8 bases. V gave up 5 bases and J gave up 0 bases; unmatched junction bases: 6. The germline CDR1 and CDR2 sequences are MNHEY and SMNVEV (reference sequence). The CDR3 is 16 residues long.

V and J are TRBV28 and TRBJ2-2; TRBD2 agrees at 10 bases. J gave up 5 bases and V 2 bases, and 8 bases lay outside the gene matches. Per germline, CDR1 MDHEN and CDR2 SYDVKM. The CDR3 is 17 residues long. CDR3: CASSLQIAGGSTGELFF. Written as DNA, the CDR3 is TGTGCCAGCAGTTTACAGATAGCGGGAGGTTCTACCGGGGAGCTGTTTTTT.

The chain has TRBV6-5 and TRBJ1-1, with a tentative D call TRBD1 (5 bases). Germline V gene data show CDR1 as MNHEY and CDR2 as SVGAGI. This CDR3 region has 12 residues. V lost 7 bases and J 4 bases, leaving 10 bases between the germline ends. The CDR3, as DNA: TGTGCCAGCATAATTGGGGCCACTGAAGCTTTCTTT. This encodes CASIIGATEAFF.

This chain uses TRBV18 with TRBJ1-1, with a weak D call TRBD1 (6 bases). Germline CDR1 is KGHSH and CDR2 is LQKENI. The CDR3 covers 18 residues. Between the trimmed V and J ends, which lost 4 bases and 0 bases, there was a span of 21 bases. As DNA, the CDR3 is TGTGCCAGCTCACAGGGCCGTAGGGCAGGGGTTATGAACACTGAAGCTTTCTTT. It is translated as CASSQGRRAGVMNTEAFF.

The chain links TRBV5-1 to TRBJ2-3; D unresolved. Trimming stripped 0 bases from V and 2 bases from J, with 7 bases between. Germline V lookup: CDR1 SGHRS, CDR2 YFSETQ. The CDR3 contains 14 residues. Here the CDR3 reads CASSLVQFTDTQYF. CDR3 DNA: TGCGCCAGCAGCTTGGTACAGTTCACAGATACGCAGTATTTT.